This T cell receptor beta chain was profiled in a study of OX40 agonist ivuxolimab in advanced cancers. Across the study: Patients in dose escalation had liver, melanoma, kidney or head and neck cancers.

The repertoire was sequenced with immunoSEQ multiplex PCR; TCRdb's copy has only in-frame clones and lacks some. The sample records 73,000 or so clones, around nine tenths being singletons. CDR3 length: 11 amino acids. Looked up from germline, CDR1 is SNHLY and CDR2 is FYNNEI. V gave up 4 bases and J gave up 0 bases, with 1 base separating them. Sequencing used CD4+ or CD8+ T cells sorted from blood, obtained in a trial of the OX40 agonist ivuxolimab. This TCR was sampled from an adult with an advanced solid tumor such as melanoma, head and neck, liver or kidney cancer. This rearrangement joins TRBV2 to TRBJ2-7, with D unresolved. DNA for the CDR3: TGTGCCAGCAGTGTCTCCTACGAGCAGTACTTC. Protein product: CASSVSYEQYF.